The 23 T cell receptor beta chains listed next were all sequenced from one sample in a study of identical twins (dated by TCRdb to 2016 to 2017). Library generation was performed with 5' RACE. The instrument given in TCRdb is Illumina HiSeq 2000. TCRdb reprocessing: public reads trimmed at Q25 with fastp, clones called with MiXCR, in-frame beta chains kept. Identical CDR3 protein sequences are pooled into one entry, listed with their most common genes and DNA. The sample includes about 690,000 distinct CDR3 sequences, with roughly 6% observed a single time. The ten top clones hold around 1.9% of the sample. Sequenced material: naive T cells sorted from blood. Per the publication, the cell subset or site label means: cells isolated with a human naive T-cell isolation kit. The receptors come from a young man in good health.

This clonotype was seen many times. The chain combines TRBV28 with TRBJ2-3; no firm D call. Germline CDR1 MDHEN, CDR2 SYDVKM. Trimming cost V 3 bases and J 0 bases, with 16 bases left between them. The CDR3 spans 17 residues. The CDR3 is CASSFNNRNPSTDTQYF. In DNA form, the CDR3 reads TGTGCCAGCAGTTTTAATAATAGAAACCCTAGCACAGATACGCAGTATTTT.

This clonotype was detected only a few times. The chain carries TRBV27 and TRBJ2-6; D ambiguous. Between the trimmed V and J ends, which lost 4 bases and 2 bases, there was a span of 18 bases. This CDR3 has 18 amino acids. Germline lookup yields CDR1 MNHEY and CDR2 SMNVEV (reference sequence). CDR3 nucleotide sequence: TGTGCCAGCAGTTCCCGAGGCGCAGCCTTGGCTGGGGCCAACGTCCTGACTTTC. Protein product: CASSSRGAALAGANVLTF.

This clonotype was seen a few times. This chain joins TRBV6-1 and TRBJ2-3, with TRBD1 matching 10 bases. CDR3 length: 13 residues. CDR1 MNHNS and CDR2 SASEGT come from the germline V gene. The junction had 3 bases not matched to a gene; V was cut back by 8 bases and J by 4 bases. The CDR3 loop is CASGTGVPDTQYF. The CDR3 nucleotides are TGTGCCAGCGGGACAGGGGTACCAGATACGCAGTATTTT.

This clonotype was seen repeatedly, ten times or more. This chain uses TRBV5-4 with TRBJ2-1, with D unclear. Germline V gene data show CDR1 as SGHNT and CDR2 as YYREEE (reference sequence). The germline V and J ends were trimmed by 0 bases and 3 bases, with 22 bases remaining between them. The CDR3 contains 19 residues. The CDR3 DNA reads TGTGCCAGCAGCTTGGTGGGTGTATCGTTTGACCGGGTCTACAATGAGCAGTTCTTC. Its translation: CASSLVGVSFDRVYNEQFF.

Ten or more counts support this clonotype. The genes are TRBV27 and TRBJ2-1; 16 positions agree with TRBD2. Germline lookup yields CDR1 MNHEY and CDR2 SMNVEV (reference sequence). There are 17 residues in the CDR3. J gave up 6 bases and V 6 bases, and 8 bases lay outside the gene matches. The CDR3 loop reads CASSAYGTSGRANEQFF. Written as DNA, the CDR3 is TGTGCCAGCAGCGCCTACGGGACTAGCGGGAGGGCCAATGAGCAGTTCTTC.

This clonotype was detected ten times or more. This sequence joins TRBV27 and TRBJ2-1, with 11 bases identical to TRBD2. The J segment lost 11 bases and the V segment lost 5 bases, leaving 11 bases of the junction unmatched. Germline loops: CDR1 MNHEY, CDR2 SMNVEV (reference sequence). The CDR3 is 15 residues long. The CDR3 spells CASSLAGGQVSKQFF. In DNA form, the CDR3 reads TGTGCCAGCAGTCTAGCGGGAGGCCAAGTTTCGAAGCAGTTCTTC.

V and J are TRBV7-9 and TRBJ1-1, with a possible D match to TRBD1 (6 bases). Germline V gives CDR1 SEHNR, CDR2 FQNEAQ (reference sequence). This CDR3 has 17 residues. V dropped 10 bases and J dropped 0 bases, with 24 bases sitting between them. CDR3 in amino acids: CANPAPGVPRMNTEAFF. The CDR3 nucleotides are TGTGCCAACCCGGCGCCAGGGGTCCCTCGGATGAACACTGAAGCTTTCTTT.

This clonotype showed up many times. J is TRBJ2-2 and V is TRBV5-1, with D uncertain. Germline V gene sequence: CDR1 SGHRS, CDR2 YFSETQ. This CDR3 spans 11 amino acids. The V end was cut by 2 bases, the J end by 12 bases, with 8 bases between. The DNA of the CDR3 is TGCGCCAGCAGCTTATCGAGACAGCTGTTTTTT. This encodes CASSLSRQLFF.

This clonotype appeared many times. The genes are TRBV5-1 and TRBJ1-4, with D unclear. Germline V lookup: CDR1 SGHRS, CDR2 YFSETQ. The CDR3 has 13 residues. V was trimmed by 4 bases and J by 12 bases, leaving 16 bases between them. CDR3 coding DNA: TGCGCCAGCAGCAGGGCCCAGACGACGCAACTGTTTTTT. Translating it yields CASSRAQTTQLFF.

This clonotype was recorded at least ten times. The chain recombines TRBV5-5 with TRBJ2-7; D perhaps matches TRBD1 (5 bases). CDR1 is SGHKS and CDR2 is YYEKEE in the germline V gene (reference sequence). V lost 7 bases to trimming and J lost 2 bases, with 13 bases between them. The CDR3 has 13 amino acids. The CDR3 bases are TGTGCCAGCGGGTCGGGCAGGGCCTACGAGCAGTACTTC. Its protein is CASGSGRAYEQYF. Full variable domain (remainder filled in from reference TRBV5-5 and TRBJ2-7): DAGVTQSPTHLIKTRGQQVTLRCSPISGHKSVSWYQQVLGQGPQFIFQYYEKEERGRGNFPDRFSARQFPNYSSELNVNALLLGDSALYLCASGSGRAYEQYFGPGTRLTVT.

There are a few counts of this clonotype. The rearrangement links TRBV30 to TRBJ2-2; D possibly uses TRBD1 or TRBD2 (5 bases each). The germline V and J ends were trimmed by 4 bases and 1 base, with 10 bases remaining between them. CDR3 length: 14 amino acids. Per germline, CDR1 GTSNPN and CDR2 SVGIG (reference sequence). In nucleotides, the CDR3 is TGTGCCTGGAAGGGACGAAGGAACACCGGGGAGCTGTTTTTT. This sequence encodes CAWKGRRNTGELFF.

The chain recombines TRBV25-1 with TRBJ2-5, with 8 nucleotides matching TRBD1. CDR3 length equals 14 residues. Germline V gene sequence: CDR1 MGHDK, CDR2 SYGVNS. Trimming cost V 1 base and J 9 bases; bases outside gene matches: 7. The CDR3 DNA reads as TGTGCCAGCAGTGAATCCCACAGGGGGATTGCCCAGTACTTC. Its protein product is CASSESHRGIAQYF. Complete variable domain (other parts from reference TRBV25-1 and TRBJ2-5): EADIYQTPRYLVIGTGKKITLECSQTMGHDKMYWYQQDPGMELHLIHYSYGVNSTEKGDLSSESTVSRIRTEHFPLTLESARPSHTSQYLCASSESHRGIAQYFGPGTRLLVL.

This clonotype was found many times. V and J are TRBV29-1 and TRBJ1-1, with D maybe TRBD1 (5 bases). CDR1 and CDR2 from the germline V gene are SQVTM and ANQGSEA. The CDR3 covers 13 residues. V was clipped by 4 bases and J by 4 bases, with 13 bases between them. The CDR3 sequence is CSVGGRLSTEAFF. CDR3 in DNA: TGCAGCGTTGGGGGACGTCTTAGCACTGAAGCTTTCTTT.

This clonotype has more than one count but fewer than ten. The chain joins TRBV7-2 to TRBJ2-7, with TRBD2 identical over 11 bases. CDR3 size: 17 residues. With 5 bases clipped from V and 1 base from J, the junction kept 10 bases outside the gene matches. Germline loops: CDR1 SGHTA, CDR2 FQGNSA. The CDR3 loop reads CASSPPPPSGRSYEQYF. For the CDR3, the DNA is TGTGCCAGCAGCCCCCCCCCTCCTAGCGGGAGGTCCTACGAGCAGTACTTC.

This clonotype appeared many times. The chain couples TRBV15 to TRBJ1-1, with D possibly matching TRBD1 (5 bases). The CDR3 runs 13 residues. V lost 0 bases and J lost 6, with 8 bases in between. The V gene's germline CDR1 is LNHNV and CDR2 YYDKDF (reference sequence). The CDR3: CATSRDLTAEAFF. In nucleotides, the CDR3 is TGTGCCACCAGCAGAGATTTGACAGCTGAAGCTTTCTTT.

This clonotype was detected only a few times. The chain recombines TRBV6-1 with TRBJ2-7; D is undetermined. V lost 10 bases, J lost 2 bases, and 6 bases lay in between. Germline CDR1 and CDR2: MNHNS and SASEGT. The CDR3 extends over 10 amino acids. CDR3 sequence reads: CATVTYEQYF. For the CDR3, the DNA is TGTGCCACCGTCACCTACGAGCAGTACTTC.

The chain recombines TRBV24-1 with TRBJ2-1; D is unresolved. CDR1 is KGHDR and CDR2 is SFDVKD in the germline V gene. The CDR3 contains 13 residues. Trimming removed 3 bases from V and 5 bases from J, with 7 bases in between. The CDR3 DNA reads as TGTGCCACCAGTGATCCCAACCACAATGAGCAGTTCTTC. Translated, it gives CATSDPNHNEQFF.

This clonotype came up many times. The CDR3 bases are TGTGCCAGCAGCTTAGAGGCTGCCCCTGGCAATGAGCAGTTCTTC. Translation: CASSLEAAPGNEQFF. The chain carries TRBV11-2 and TRBJ2-1; unclear D gene. Germline assignment: CDR1 SGHAT and CDR2 FQNNGV. V lost 0 bases to trimming and J lost 6 bases, with 12 bases between them. This CDR3 comprises 15 residues.

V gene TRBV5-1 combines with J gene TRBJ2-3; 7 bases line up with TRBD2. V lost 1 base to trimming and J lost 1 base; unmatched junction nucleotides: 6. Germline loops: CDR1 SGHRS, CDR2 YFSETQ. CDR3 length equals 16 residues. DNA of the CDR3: TGCGCCAGCAGCTTGAGCGTGGGGGGGGGCACAGATACGCAGTATTTT. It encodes CASSLSVGGGTDTQYF.

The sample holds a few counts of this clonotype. In DNA, the CDR3 is TGCAGTGCACCCGAGATGGGACTAGCGGGATCTCATACGCAGTATTTT. Amino acids: CSAPEMGLAGSHTQYF. The gene calls are TRBV20-1 and TRBJ2-3; 13 bases line up with TRBD2. This CDR3 comprises 16 residues. Germline V gives CDR1 DFQATT, CDR2 SNEGSKA (reference sequence). V shed 6 bases and J 7 bases; nucleotides not matched to a gene: 13.

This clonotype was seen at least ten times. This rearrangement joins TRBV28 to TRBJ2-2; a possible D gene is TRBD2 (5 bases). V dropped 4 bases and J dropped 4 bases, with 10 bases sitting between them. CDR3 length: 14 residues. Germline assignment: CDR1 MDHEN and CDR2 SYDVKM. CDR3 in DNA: TGTGCCAGCAGTTCCGGGAACCCCACCGGGGAGCTGTTTTTT. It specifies CASSSGNPTGELFF.

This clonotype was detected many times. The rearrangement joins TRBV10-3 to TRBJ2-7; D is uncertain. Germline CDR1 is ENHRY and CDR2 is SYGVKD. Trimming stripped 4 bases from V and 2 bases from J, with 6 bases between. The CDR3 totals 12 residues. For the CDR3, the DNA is TGTGCCATCAGTGCTGGAACCTACGAGCAGTACGTC. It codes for CAISAGTYEQYV.

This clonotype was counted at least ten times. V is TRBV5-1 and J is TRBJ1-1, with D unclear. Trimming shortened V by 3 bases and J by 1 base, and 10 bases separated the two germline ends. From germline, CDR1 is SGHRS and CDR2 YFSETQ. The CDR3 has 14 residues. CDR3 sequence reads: CASSYPATNTEAFF. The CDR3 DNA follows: TGCGCCAGCAGCTACCCGGCCACGAACACTGAAGCTTTCTTT.